This T cell receptor beta chain was captured in a study of cytotoxic CD8 clonotypes in ibrutinib-treated CLL. Findings and caveats of the study: Patients with sustained remission and those progressing were sampled at differing times.

Assay: immunoSEQ multiplex PCR; the TCRdb copy retains only in-frame clones and omits some. Of hundreds of thousands of clones in the sample, over 60% were seen once. Trimming took 4 bases from V and 1 from J; bases not matched to a gene: 8. The germline V gene encodes CDR1 MRHNA and CDR2 SNTAGT. The length of the CDR3 is 16 residues. As for this clone: Its matching antigen is unknown.

Specimen: PBMCs, collected after 36 months of ibrutinib treatment. This rearrangement joins TRBV6-4 to TRBJ2-3; 7 positions match TRBD1. The sequence came from a human donor with chronic lymphocytic leukemia. The DNA of the CDR3 is TGTGCCAGCAGTGGATCAGGGGGTTTGGGCACAGATACGCAGTATTTT. It specifies CASSGSGGLGTDTQYF.